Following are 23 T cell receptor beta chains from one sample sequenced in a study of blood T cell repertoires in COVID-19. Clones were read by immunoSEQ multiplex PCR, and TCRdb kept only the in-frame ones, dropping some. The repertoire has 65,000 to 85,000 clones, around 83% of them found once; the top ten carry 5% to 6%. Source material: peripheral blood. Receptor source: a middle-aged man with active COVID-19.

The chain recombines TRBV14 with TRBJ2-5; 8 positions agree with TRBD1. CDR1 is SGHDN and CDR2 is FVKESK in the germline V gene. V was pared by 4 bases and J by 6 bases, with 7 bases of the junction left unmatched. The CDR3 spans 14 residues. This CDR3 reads CASSLPGTGQTQYF. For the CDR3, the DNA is TGTGCCAGCAGCCTCCCAGGGACAGGTCAGACCCAGTACTTC.

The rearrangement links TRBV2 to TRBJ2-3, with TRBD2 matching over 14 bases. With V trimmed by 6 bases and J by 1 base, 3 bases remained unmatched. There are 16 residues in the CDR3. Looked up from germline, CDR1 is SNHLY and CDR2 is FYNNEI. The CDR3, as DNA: TGTGCCAGCAGCGCGGGACTAGCGGGAGGCACAGATACGCAGTATTTT. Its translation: CASSAGLAGGTDTQYF.

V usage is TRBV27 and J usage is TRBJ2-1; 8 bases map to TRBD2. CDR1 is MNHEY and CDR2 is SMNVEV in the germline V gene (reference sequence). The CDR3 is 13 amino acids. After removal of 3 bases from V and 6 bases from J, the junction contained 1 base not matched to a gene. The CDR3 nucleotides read TGTGCCAGCAGTTTCGGGACTAGCAATGAGCAGTTCTTC. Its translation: CASSFGTSNEQFF.

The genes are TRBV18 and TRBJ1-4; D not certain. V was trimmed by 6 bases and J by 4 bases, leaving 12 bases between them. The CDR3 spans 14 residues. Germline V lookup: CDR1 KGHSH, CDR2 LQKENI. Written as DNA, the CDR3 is TGTGCCAGCTCCTTACAGTCAATTAATGAAAAACTGTTTTTT. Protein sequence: CASSLQSINEKLFF. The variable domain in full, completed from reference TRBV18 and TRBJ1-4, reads NAGVMQNPRHLVRRRGQEARLRCSPMKGHSHVYWYRQLPEEGLKFMVYLQKENIIDESGMPKERFSAEFPKEGPSILRIQQVVRGDSAAYFCASSLQSINEKLFFGSGTQLSVL.

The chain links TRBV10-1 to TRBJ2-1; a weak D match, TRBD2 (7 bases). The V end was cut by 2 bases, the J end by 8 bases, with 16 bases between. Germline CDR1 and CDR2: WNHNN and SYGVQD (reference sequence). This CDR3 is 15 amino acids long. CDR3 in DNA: TGCGCCAGCAGTGAGGTGGGGGGGGGCCGTGATGAGCAGTTCTTC. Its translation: CASSEVGGGRDEQFF.

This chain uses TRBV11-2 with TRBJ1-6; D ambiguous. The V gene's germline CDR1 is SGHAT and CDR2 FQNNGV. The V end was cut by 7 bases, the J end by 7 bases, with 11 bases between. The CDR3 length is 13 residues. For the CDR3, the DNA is TGTGCCAGCACCGTCCCCGGGAATTCACCCCTCCACTTT. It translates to CASTVPGNSPLHF.

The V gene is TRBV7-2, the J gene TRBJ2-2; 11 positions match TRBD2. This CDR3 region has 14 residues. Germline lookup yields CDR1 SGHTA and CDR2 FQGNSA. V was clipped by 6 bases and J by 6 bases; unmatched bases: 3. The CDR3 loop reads CASSPGLAAGELFF. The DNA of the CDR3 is TGTGCCAGCAGTCCGGGACTAGCGGCCGGGGAGCTGTTTTTT.

The CDR3 DNA reads TGTGCCTGGAGTACTACAGGGTATGGCTACACCTTC. Translation gives CAWSTTGYGYTF. The J gene is TRBJ1-2, the V gene TRBV30; a possible D gene is TRBD1 (6 bases). This CDR3 is 12 amino acids long. Trimming shortened V by 2 bases and J by 5 bases, and 9 bases separated the two germline ends. The germline gives CDR1 GTSNPN, CDR2 SVGIG (reference sequence). The full variable domain, its missing parts supplied by reference TRBV30 and TRBJ1-2, is SQTIHQWPATLVQPVGSPLSLECTVEGTSNPNLYWYRQAAGRGLQLLFYSVGIGQISSEVPQNLSASRPQDRQFILSSKKLLLSDSGFYLCAWSTTGYGYTFGSGTRLTVV.

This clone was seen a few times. CDR3: CASSPLSGGTETQYF. CDR3 sequence (DNA): TGCGCCAGCAGCCCCCTTTCGGGGGGCACCGAGACCCAGTACTTC. The J gene is TRBJ2-5, the V gene TRBV5-1; maybe TRBD2 (7 bases). V lost 4 bases to trimming and J lost 5 bases, with 18 bases between them. There are 15 residues in the CDR3. Germline values: CDR1 SGHRS, CDR2 YFSETQ.

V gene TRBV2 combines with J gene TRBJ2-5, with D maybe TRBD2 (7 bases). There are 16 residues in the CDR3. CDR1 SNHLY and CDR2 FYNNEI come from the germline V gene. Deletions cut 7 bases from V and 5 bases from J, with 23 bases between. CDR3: CASNWGAGESAETQYF. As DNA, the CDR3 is TGTGCCAGCAACTGGGGGGCGGGGGAGTCCGCGGAGACCCAGTACTTC.

The CDR3 DNA reads as TGTGCCAGCAGCCGGCCACGACTAGCGGGGGGGCAGAATGAGCAGTTCTTC. Its protein product is CASSRPRLAGGQNEQFF. The V gene is TRBV5-5, the J gene TRBJ2-1, with 14 positions matching TRBD2. The CDR3 is 17 amino acids. V was clipped by 4 bases and J by 7 bases; unmatched bases: 10. Per the germline V gene, CDR1 is SGHKS and CDR2 is YYEKEE (reference sequence).

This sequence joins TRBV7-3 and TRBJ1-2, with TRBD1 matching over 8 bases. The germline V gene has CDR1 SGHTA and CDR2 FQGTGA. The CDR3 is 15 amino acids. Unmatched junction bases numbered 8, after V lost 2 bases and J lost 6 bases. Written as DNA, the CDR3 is TGTGCCAGCAGCTTATGGGCAGGGGGCGCAGATGGCTACACCTTC. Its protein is CASSLWAGGADGYTF. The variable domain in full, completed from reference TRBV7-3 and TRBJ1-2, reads GAGVSQTPSNKVTEKGKYVELRCDPISGHTALYWYRQSLGQGPEFLIYFQGTGAADDSGLPNDRFFAVRPEGSVSTLKIQRTERGDSAVYLCASSLWAGGADGYTFGSGTRLTVV.

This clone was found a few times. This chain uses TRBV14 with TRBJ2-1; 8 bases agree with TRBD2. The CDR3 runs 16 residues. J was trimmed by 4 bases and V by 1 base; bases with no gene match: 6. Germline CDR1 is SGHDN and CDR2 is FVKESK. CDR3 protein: CASSQGITSGYNEQFF. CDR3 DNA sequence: TGTGCCAGCAGCCAAGGGATAACTAGCGGATACAATGAGCAGTTCTTC.

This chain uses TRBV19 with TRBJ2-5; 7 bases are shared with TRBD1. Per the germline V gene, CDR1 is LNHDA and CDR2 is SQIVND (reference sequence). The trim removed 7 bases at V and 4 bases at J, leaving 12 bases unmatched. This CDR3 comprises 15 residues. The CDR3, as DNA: TGTGCCAGTACCCAAATGCCCGGGACAGCAGAGACCCAGTACTTC. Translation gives CASTQMPGTAETQYF. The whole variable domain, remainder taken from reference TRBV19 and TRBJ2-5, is DGGITQSPKYLFRKEGQNVTLSCEQNLNHDAMYWYRQDPGQGLRLIYYSQIVNDFQKGDIAEGYSVSREKKESFPLTVTSAQKNPTAFYLCASTQMPGTAETQYFGPGTRLLVL.

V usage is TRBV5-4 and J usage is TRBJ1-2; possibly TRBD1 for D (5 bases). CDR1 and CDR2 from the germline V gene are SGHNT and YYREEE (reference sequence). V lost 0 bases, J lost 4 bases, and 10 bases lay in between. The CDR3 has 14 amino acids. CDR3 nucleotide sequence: TGTGCCAGCAGCTTGGTTGGGGCGTTCTATGGCTACACCTTC. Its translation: CASSLVGAFYGYTF.

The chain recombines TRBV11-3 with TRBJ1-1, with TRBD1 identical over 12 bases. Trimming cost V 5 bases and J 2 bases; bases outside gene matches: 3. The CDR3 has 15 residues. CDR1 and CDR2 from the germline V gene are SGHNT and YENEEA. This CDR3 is CASSAGTGGNTEAFF. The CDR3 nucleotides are TGTGCCAGCAGCGCCGGGACAGGGGGCAACACTGAAGCTTTCTTT. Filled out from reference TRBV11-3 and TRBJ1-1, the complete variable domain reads EAGVVQSPRYKIIEKKQPVAFWCNPISGHNTLYWYLQNLGQGPELLIRYENEEAVDDSQLPKDRFSAERLKGVDSTLKIQPAELGDSAVYLCASSAGTGGNTEAFFGQGTRLTVV.

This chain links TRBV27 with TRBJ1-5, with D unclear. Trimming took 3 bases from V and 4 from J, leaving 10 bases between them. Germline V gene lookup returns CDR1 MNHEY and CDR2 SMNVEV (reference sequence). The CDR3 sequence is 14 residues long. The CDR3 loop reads CASSLSGGNQPQHF. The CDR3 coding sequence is TGTGCCAGCAGTTTGTCGGGTGGGAATCAGCCCCAGCATTTT.

The CDR3 loop reads CASSLVAGGHTDTQYF. CDR3 DNA sequence: TGTGCCAGCAGCTTAGTGGCGGGGGGGCACACAGATACGCAGTATTTT. The rearrangement uses TRBV7-8 and TRBJ2-3, with 9 bases identical to TRBD2. Losses at the gene ends were 1 base for V and 2 bases for J; bases not matched to a gene: 4. In germline, CDR1 is SGHVS, CDR2 FQNEAQ. This CDR3 comprises 16 residues.

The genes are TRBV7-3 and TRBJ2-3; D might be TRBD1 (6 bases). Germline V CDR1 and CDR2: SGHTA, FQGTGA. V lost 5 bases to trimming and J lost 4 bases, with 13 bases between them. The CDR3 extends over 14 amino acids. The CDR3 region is CASSVSTGPDTQYF. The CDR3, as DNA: TGTGCCAGCAGCGTCTCCACAGGGCCAGATACGCAGTATTTT.

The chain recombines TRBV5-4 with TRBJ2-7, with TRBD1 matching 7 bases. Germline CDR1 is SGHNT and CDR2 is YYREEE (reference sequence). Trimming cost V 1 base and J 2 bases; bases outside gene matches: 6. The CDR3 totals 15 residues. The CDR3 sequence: CASSLPGQITYEQYF. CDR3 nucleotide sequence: TGTGCCAGCAGCTTGCCGGGACAGATAACCTACGAGCAGTACTTC.

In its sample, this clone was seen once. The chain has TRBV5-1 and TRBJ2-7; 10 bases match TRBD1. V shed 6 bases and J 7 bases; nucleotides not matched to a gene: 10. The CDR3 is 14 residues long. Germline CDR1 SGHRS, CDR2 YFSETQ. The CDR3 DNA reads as TGCGCCAGCATACCCGGGACAGGGGCGAAAGAGCAGTACTTC. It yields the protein CASIPGTGAKEQYF.

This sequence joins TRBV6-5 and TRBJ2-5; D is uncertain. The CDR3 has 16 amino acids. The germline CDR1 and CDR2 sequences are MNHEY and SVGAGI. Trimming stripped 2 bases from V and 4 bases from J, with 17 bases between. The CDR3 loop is CASSYTPEANRETQYF. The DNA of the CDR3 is TGTGCCAGCAGTTACACCCCTGAGGCAAATAGAGAGACCCAGTACTTC.

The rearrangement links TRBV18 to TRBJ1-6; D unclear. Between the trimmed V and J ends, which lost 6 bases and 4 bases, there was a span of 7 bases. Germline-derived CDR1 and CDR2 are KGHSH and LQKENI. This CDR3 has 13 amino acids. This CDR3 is CASSTDYNSPLHF. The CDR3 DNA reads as TGTGCCAGCTCTACAGATTATAATTCACCCCTCCACTTT. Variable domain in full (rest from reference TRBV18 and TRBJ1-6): NAGVMQNPRHLVRRRGQEARLRCSPMKGHSHVYWYRQLPEEGLKFMVYLQKENIIDESGMPKERFSAEFPKEGPSILRIQQVVRGDSAAYFCASSTDYNSPLHFGNGTRLTVT.